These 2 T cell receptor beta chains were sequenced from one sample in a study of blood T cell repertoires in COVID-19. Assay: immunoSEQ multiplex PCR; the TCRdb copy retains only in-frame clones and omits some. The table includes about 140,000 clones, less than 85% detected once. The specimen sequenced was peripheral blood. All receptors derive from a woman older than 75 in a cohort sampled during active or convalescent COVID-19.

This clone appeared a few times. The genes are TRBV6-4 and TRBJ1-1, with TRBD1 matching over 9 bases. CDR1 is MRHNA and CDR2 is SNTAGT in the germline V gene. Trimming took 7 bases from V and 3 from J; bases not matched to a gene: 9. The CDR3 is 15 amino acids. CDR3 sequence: CASKRWGQGDTEAFF. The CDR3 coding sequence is TGTGCCAGCAAGAGATGGGGACAGGGTGACACTGAAGCTTTCTTT.

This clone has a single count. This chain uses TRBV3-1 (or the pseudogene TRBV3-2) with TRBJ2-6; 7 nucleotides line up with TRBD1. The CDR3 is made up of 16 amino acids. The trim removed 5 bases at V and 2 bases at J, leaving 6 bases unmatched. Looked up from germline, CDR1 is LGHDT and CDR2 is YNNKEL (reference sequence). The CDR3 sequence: CASSKRTGAGANVLTF. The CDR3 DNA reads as TGTGCCAGCAGCAAACGAACAGGGGCTGGGGCCAACGTCCTGACTTTC.